The T cell receptor beta chain under discussion was sequenced for a study of vaccination effects on CD4 cells after COVID-19. Clones were read by immunoSEQ multiplex PCR, and TCRdb kept only the in-frame ones, dropping some. The data show about 60,000 clones, about four fifths seen once. Germline-derived CDR1 and CDR2 are SGHTA and FQGNSA. The CDR3 extends over 14 amino acids. V shed 5 bases and J shed 5 bases, with 15 bases lying between them. This clone has only a few counts. Its target is not known. ViraFEST assay sequencing came after antigen-specific CD4+ T cells were expanded with viral peptide pools. The culture ran for roughly ten days before CD4+ T cells were isolated. The healthy vaccine recipients, who had no prior SARS-CoV-2 infection, showed negative nucleocapsid antibodies.

The V gene is TRBV7-2, the J gene TRBJ1-1; D remains ambiguous. Sequencing used CD4+ T cells from PBMCs cultured with HCoV-229E spike peptides, obtained before COVID-19 vaccination. The origin of this receptor is a human donor who received a COVID-19 vaccine. DNA of the CDR3: TGTGCCAGCAGCGCGGAGCTGGGGTGGACTGAAGCTTTCTTT. Its translation is CASSAELGWTEAFF. Drawing the rest from reference TRBV7-2 and TRBJ1-1, the complete variable domain is GAGVSQSPSNKVTEKGKDVELRCDPISGHTALYWYRQSLGQGLEFLIYFQGNSAPDKSGLPSDRFSAERTGGSVSTLTIQRTQQEDSAVYLCASSAELGWTEAFFGQGTRLTVV.